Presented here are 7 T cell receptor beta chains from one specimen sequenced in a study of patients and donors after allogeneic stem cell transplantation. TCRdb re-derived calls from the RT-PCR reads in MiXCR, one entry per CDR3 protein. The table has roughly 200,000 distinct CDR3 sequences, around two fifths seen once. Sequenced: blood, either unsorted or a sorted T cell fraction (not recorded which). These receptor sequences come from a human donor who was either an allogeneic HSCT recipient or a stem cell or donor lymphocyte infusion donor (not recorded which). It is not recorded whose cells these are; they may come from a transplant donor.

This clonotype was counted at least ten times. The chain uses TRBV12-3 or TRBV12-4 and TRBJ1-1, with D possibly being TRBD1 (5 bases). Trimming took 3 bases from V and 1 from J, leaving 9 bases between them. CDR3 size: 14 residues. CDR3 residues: CASSLRGGNTEAFF. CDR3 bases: TGTGCCAGCAGTTTGCGGGGGGGGAACACTGAAGCTTTCTTT.

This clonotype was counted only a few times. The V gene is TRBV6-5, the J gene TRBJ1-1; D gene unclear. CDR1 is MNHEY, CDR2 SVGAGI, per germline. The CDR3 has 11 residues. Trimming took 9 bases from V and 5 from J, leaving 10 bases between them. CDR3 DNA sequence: TGTGCCAGTACGAGGGATACTGAAGCTTTCTTT. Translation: CASTRDTEAFF.

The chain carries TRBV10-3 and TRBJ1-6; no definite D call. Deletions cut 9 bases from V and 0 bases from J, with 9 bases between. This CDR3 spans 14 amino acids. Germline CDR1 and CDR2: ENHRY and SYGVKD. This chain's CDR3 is CAIKGSSYNSPLHF. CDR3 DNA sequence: TGTGCCATAAAAGGGAGCTCCTATAATTCACCCCTCCACTTT.

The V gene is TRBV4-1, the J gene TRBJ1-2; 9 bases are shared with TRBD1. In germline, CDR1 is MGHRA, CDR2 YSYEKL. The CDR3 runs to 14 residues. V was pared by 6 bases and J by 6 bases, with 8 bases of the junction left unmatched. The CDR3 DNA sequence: TGCGCCAGCAGGCACCGGGACAGGGATCATGGCTACACCTTC. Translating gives CASRHRDRDHGYTF.

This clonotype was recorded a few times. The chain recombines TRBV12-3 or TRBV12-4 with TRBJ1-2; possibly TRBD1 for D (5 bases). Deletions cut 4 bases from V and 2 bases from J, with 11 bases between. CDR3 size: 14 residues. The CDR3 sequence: CASSSEDTNYGYTF. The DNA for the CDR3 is TGTGCCAGCAGTTCCGAGGACACCAACTATGGCTACACCTTC.

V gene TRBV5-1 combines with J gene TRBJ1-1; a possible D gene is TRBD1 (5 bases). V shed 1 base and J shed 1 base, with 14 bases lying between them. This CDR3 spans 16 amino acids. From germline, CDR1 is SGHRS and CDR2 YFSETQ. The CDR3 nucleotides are TGCGCCAGCAGCTTGTCCCCAGGGAGGGGGAACACTGAAGCTTTCTTT. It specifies CASSLSPGRGNTEAFF.

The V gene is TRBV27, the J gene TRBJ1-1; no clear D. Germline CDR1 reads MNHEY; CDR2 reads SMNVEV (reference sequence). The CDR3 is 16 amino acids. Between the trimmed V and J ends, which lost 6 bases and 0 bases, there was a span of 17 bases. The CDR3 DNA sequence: TGTGCCAGCAGCCGCTACCAGACCCAAATGAACACTGAAGCTTTCTTT. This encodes CASSRYQTQMNTEAFF.